Below, 26 T cell receptor beta chains from the same sample are listed, as sequenced in a study of Graves' ophthalmopathy and Graves' hyperthyroidism. RNA transcripts provided the template for amplifying TCR beta CDR3 regions. An opening RT-PCR round employed HTBI primers and preceded a second-round multiplex PCR. TCRdb processed the multiplex PCR reads anew with MiXCR; each CDR3 protein has one entry. Among about 480,000 distinct CDR3 sequences listed, roughly 14% were seen once. Sample: blood. The origin of the receptors is a woman in her twenties or thirties with Graves' ophthalmopathy.

In this sample, this clonotype turned up a few times. The gene calls are TRBV30 and TRBJ2-2; a possible D gene is TRBD2 (6 bases). V shed 2 bases and J shed 6 bases, with 19 bases lying between them. CDR3 length: 16 residues. CDR1 and CDR2 (germline): GTSNPN, SVGIG (reference sequence). The CDR3 is CAWSTGDSGIAGELFF. CDR3 sequence (DNA): TGTGCCTGGAGTACTGGGGACTCGGGTATCGCCGGGGAGCTGTTTTTT.

There are a few counts of this clonotype. With a much larger clone just one base away, this may be a read error. This chain links TRBV30 with TRBJ2-2, with D hard to call. Trimming stripped 6 bases from V and 5 bases from J, with 16 bases between. Germline V CDR1 and CDR2: GTSNPN, SVGIG (reference sequence). The CDR3 has 14 amino acids. The CDR3 sequence is CACRAPGLTGELFF. The CDR3 coding sequence is TGTGCCTGCCGGGCTCCTGGGCTGACCGGGGAGCTGTTTTTT.

V is TRBV30 and J is TRBJ1-1, with D perhaps TRBD1 (6 bases). V gave up 4 bases and J gave up 11 bases, with 23 bases separating them. CDR1 is GTSNPN and CDR2 is SVGIG in the germline V gene (reference sequence). CDR3 length: 14 residues. CDR3 nucleotides: TGTGCCTGGATTCCTCGAATCGGGGGGCGGACGGCTTTCTTT. Translating gives CAWIPRIGGRTAFF.

In this sample, this clonotype turned up a few times. A read error may be the cause here, since a much bigger clone is one base away. No conserved phenylalanine or tryptophan ends this CDR3, so it is likely a read error. The chain employs TRBV29-1 and TRBJ2-7; D is possibly TRBD1 (5 bases). V lost 2 bases, J lost 9 bases, and 20 bases lay in between. Germline V gene sequence: CDR1 SQVTM, CDR2 ANQGSEA. This CDR3 contains 14 residues. CDR3 sequence: CSVEKDTGTVGQYC. The CDR3 DNA reads as TGCAGCGTTGAAAAGGATACAGGAACCGTAGGGCAGTACTGC.

This clonotype was counted a few times. J is TRBJ1-5 and V is TRBV20-1; D unresolved. Germline-derived CDR1 and CDR2 are DFQATT and SNEGSKA (reference sequence). This CDR3 contains 15 residues. CDR3 sequence reads: CKPAPGLNSNQPQHF. DNA of the CDR3: TGCAAACCTGCCCCCGGTCTTAATAGCAATCAGCCCCAGCATTTT.

At least ten counts were recorded for this clonotype. This sequence joins TRBV12-3 or TRBV12-4 and TRBJ1-5; 9 bases align to TRBD1. The V and J ends lost 5 bases and 8 bases, in that order; junction bases with no gene match: 7. This CDR3 is built from 14 residues. CDR3 loop: CASSPRQGVEPQHF. DNA of the CDR3: TGTGCCAGCAGTCCCCGACAGGGGGTTGAGCCCCAGCATTTT.

This clonotype came up many times. The chain carries TRBV12-5 and TRBJ1-6; no definite D call. This CDR3 is 13 amino acids long. Looked up from germline, CDR1 is LGHNT and CDR2 is FRNRAP. V lost 1 base and J 9 bases, leaving 7 bases between the germline ends. Here the CDR3 DNA reads TGTGCTAGTGGTTTGGAGAGGTCTTCACCCCTCCACTTT. Residues: CASGLERSSPLHF.

There are a few counts of this clonotype. This rearrangement joins TRBV4-1 to TRBJ1-1; no definite D call. Germline V gene lookup returns CDR1 MGHRA and CDR2 YSYEKL. V lost 8 bases, J lost 2 bases, and 12 bases lay in between. CDR3 length: 13 residues. Written as DNA, the CDR3 is TGCGCCAGCTCCCGGGGTTATAACACTGAAGCTTTCTTT. Residues: CASSRGYNTEAFF.

This clonotype occurred many times. The rearrangement links TRBV7-3 to TRBJ2-2; 9 bases map to TRBD2. The V and J ends lost 3 bases and 6 bases, in that order; junction bases with no gene match: 5. Per the germline V gene, CDR1 is SGHTA and CDR2 is FQGTGA. This CDR3 is 15 amino acids long. CDR3 in DNA: TGTGCCAGCAGCTTTGGACTAGCGAGGGCCGGGGAGCTGTTTTTT. Protein product: CASSFGLARAGELFF.

V and J are TRBV7-2 and TRBJ2-7; no reliable D call. Trimming removed 5 bases at V and 1 base at J, with 12 bases between. Germline lookup yields CDR1 SGHTA and CDR2 FQGNSA. This CDR3 has 14 amino acids. CDR3 residues: CASSIRRYSYEQYF. The CDR3 bases are TGTGCCAGCAGCATAAGGCGGTATTCCTACGAGCAGTACTTC.

This clonotype came up many times. The chain carries TRBV27 and TRBJ2-3; D remains ambiguous. CDR1 is MNHEY, CDR2 SMNVEV, per germline (reference sequence). V shed 1 base and J shed 2 bases, with 4 bases lying between them. CDR3 size: 13 residues. CDR3 amino acids: CASSLFPTDTQYF. CDR3 DNA sequence: TGTGCCAGCAGTTTATTCCCCACAGATACGCAGTATTTT.

V usage is TRBV7-8 and J usage is TRBJ2-7, with 12 bases lining up with TRBD2. CDR1 and CDR2 from the germline V gene are SGHVS and FQNEAQ. V lost 1 base and J lost 6; bases outside the gene matches: 4. The CDR3 has 15 amino acids. The CDR3 reads CASSLGASGGAEQYF. The CDR3 coding sequence is TGTGCCAGCAGCTTAGGGGCTAGCGGGGGGGCCGAGCAGTACTTC. The full variable domain, its missing parts supplied by reference TRBV7-8 and TRBJ2-7, is GAGVSQSPRYKVAKRGQDVALRCDPISGHVSLFWYQQALGQGPEFLTYFQNEAQLDKSGLPSDRFFAERPEGSVSTLKIQRTQQEDSAVYLCASSLGASGGAEQYFGPGTRLTVT.

This clonotype occurred many times. The rearrangement uses TRBV2 and TRBJ2-7; TRBD2 is a possible D gene (6 bases). The germline V gene encodes CDR1 SNHLY and CDR2 FYNNEI. V gave up 4 bases and J gave up 0 bases, with 16 bases separating them. This CDR3 comprises 16 residues. The CDR3 here is CASSVVAAGLSYEQYF. In nucleotides, the CDR3 is TGTGCCAGCAGTGTAGTAGCGGCCGGACTCTCCTACGAGCAGTACTTC.

This clonotype was found many times. CDR3 DNA: TGTGCCAGCAACTCCTATGCTATCGGGGAGACCCAGTACTTC. Translating it yields CASNSYAIGETQYF. The chain carries TRBV12-3 or TRBV12-4 and TRBJ2-5; the D is unclear. The CDR3 totals 14 residues. Trimming took off 7 bases at V and 5 bases at J, with 17 bases between the two ends.

This clonotype was observed at least ten times. The gene calls are TRBV27 and TRBJ2-7, with a weak D call TRBD2 (6 bases). Germline-derived CDR1 and CDR2 are MNHEY and SMNVEV (reference sequence). The length of the CDR3 is 15 residues. The V end lost 2 bases, the J end lost 4 bases, and 15 bases lay between the germline ends. CDR3 nucleotides: TGTGCCAGCAGTTTAGGTTCTGGAGGGGTGTACGAGCAGTACTTC. It translates to CASSLGSGGVYEQYF.

This clonotype was seen a few times. This chain uses TRBV4-1 with TRBJ2-4; tentative D call: TRBD1 (5 bases). The CDR3 loop spans 14 amino acids. Trimming cost V 2 bases and J 9 bases, with 14 bases left between them. The germline gives CDR1 MGHRA, CDR2 YSYEKL. CDR3 sequence (DNA): TGCGCCAGCAGCCAAAAGAAGGGGTTAGGCATTCAGTACTTC. It codes for CASSQKKGLGIQYF.

This clonotype was counted many times. The chain uses TRBV6-1 and TRBJ2-7; 9 nucleotides agree with TRBD2. With V trimmed by 1 base and J by 2 bases, 3 bases remained unmatched. This CDR3 is built from 15 residues. Germline V gene data show CDR1 as MNHNS and CDR2 as SASEGT. CDR3 bases: TGTGCCAGCAGTGAAGTTAGCGGGAGTCCCTACGAGCAGTACTTC. This codes for CASSEVSGSPYEQYF.

This clonotype has a count of ten or more. The chain carries TRBV10-3 and TRBJ2-2, with 7 bases aligning to TRBD1. Germline loops: CDR1 ENHRY, CDR2 SYGVKD. Trimming cost V 7 bases and J 6 bases; bases outside gene matches: 8. The CDR3 is 14 amino acids. CDR3 in DNA: TGTGCCATCAATCGACAGGGTCCGGCCGGGGAGCTGTTTTTT. Translating it yields CAINRQGPAGELFF.

V gene TRBV7-8 combines with J gene TRBJ2-7; D unclear. The V gene lost 2 bases and the J gene lost 2 bases, with 10 bases spanning the gap. CDR3 length: 14 residues. Germline V gene data show CDR1 as SGHVS and CDR2 as FQNEAQ. The CDR3 coding sequence is TGTGCCAGCAGCTTAAGTTTCATGGCCTACGAGCAGTACTTC. Encoded protein: CASSLSFMAYEQYF.

This clonotype has at least ten counts. V is TRBV12-3 or TRBV12-4 and J is TRBJ1-5, with D unresolved. Trimming cost V 5 bases and J 2 bases, with 16 bases left between them. This CDR3 has 16 residues. CDR3 in amino acids: CASSPTTGLGNQPQHF. The CDR3 DNA reads as TGTGCCAGCAGTCCCACAACCGGGTTGGGCAATCAGCCCCAGCATTTT.

The table lists this clonotype with a few counts. The J gene is TRBJ1-1, the V gene TRBV2; the D is unclear. The ends were cut back, 0 bases at V and 7 bases at J, with 9 bases in the middle. Germline V gene sequence: CDR1 SNHLY, CDR2 FYNNEI. The CDR3 sequence is 13 residues long. Written as DNA, the CDR3 is TGTGCCAGCAGTGAAGCGGCAGCCCATGAAGCTTTCTTT. Translated, it gives CASSEAAAHEAFF.

The sample holds a few counts of this clonotype. CDR3 region: CASSLIPAGLNTGELFF. The CDR3 nucleotides read TGTGCCAGTAGTCTGATTCCGGCGGGGCTAAACACCGGGGAGCTGTTTTTT. V usage is TRBV19 and J usage is TRBJ2-2; D may be TRBD2 (6 bases). The CDR3 runs 17 residues. CDR1 is LNHDA and CDR2 is SQIVND in the germline V gene (reference sequence). V lost 5 bases, J lost 2 bases, and 18 bases lay in between.

This clonotype was seen at least ten times. The rearrangement joins TRBV6-1 to TRBJ2-7; 7 bases agree with TRBD1. V trimming: 3 bases; J trimming: 4 bases; junction bases outside the gene matches: 0. The germline CDR1 and CDR2 sequences are MNHNS and SASEGT. The CDR3 is 12 residues long. The CDR3 DNA follows: TGTGCCAGCAGTGACAGGGGGTACGAGCAGTACTTC. Protein: CASSDRGYEQYF.

This clonotype was found many times. This chain connects TRBV30 to TRBJ2-7, with D maybe TRBD1 (6 bases). Germline CDR1 reads GTSNPN; CDR2 reads SVGIG (reference sequence). The CDR3 loop spans 12 amino acids. The V end was cut by 2 bases, the J end by 3 bases, with 8 bases between. The CDR3 DNA follows: TGTGCCTGGAGTACAGGGATCTACGAGCAGTACTTC. This gives the protein CAWSTGIYEQYF. The entire variable domain, with the rest obtained from reference TRBV30 and TRBJ2-7, is as follows: SQTIHQWPATLVQPVGSPLSLECTVEGTSNPNLYWYRQAAGRGLQLLFYSVGIGQISSEVPQNLSASRPQDRQFILSSKKLLLSDSGFYLCAWSTGIYEQYFGPGTRLTVT.

This clonotype was counted ten times or more. This chain connects TRBV20-1 to TRBJ1-2; D call uncertain. Trimming cost V 1 base and J 4 bases, with 7 bases left between them. The V gene's germline CDR1 is DFQATT and CDR2 SNEGSKA (reference sequence). The CDR3 has 12 amino acids. The CDR3 region has the DNA TGCAGTGCTAGAGGACACCTCTATGGCTACACCTTC. Translation gives CSARGHLYGYTF.

V and J are TRBV10-3 and TRBJ1-5; D ambiguous. CDR3 length: 12 amino acids. Trimming cost V 2 bases and J 3 bases, with 2 bases left between them. CDR1 is ENHRY and CDR2 is SYGVKD in the germline V gene. The CDR3 reads CAISENNQPQHF. The CDR3 DNA follows: TGTGCCATCAGTGAGAACAATCAGCCCCAGCATTTT.